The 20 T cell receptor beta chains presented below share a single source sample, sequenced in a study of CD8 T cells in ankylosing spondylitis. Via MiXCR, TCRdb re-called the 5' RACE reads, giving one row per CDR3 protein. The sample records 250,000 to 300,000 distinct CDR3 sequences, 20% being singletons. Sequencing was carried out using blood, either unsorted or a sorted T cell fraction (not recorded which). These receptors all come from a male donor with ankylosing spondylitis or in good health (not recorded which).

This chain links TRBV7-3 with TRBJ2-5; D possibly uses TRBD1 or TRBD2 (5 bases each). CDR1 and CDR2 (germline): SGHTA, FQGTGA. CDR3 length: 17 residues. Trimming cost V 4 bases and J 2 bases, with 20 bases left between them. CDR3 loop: CASSSGRPGVGQETQYF. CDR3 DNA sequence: TGTGCCAGCAGCTCGGGACGGCCCGGAGTTGGACAAGAGACCCAGTACTTC.

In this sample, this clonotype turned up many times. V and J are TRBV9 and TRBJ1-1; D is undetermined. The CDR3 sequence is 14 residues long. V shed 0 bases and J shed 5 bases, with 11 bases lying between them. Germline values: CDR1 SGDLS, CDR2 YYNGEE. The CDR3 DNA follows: TGTGCCAGCAGCGTAGGATATGCGCAGACTGAAGCTTTCTTT. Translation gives CASSVGYAQTEAFF.

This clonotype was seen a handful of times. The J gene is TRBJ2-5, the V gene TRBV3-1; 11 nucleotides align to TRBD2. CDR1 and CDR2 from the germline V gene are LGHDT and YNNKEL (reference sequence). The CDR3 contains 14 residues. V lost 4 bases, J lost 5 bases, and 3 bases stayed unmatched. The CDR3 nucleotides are TGTGCCAGCAGCCGGACTAGCGGGCTGGAGACCCAGTACTTC. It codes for CASSRTSGLETQYF.

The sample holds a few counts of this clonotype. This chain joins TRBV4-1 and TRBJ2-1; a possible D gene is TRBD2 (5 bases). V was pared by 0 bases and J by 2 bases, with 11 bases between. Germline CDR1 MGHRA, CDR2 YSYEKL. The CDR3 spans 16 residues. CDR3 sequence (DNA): TGCGCCAGCAGCCAAGAGGACTCGGGTCCCTACAATGAGCAGTTCTTC. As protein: CASSQEDSGPYNEQFF.

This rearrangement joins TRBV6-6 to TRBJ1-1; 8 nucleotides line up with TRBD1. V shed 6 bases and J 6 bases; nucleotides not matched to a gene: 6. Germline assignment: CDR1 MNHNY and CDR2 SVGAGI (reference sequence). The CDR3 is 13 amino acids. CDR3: CASSRRQGPEAFF. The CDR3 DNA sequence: TGTGCCAGCAGCCGGCGACAGGGGCCTGAAGCTTTCTTT.

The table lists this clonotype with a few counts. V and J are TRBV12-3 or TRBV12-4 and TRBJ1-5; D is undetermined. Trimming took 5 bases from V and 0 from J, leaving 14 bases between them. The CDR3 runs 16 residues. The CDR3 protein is CASSQGWGRSNQPQHF. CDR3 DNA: TGTGCCAGCAGTCAAGGCTGGGGTCGTAGCAATCAGCCCCAGCATTTT.

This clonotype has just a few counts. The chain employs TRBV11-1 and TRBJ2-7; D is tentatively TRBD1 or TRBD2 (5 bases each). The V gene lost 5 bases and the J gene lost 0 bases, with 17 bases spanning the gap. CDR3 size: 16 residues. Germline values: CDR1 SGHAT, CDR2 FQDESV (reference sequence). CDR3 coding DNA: TGTGCCAGCAGCCCGTTTCCTACCGGGGCCTCCTACGAGCAGTACGTC. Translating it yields CASSPFPTGASYEQYV.

The CDR3 sequence is CASSYGTSYGYTF. The CDR3 DNA sequence: TGTGCCAGCAGTTACGGGACGTCCTATGGCTACACCTTC. The rearrangement links TRBV6-6 to TRBJ1-2; D possibly corresponds to TRBD1 (5 bases). With 2 bases removed from V and 4 bases from J, the gap between germline ends came to 8 bases. CDR3 length equals 13 residues. Looked up from germline, CDR1 is MNHNY and CDR2 is SVGAGI (reference sequence).

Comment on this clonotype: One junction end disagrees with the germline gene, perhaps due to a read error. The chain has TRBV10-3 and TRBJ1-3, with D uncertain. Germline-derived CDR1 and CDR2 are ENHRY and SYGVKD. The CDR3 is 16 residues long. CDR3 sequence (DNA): TGTGCCGTCAGTGAGTCGACGCCGAGCTCTGGAAACACCATATATTTT. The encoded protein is CAVSESTPSSGNTIYF.

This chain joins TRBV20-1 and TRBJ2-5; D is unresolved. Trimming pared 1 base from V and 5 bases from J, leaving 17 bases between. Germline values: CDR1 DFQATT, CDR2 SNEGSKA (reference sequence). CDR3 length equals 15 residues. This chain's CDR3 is CSARAGRTNEETQYF. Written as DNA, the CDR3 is TGCAGTGCTAGAGCAGGACGGACCAACGAGGAGACCCAGTACTTC.

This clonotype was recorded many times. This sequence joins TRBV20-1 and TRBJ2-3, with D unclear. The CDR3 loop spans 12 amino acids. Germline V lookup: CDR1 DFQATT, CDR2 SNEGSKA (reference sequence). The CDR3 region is CSTESSTDTQYF. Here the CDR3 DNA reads TGCTCGACGGAGAGTAGCACAGATACGCAGTATTTT.

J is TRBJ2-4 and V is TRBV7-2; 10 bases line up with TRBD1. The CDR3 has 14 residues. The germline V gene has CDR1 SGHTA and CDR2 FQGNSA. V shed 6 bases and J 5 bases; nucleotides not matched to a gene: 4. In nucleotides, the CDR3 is TGTGCCAGCAGGCCCGGGACAGGGGAAAACATTCAGTACTTC. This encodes CASRPGTGENIQYF.

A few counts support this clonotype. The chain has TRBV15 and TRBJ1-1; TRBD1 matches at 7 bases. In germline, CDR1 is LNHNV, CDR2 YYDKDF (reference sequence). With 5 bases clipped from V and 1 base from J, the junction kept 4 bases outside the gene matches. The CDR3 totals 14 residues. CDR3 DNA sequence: TGTGCCACCAGCCTAGGGACAGCGAACACTGAAGCTTTCTTT. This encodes CATSLGTANTEAFF. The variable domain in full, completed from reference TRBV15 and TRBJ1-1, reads DAMVIQNPRYQVTQFGKPVTLSCSQTLNHNVMYWYQQKSSQAPKLLFHYYDKDFNNEADTPDNFQSRRPNTSFCFLDIRSPGLGDTAMYLCATSLGTANTEAFFGQGTRLTVV.

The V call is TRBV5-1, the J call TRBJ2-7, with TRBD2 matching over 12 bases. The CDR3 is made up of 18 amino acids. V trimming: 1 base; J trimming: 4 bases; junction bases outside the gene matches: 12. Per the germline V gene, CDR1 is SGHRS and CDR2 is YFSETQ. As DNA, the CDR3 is TGCGCCAGCAGCTTGATGCGGACAGGACTAGCGGGGAGATACGAGCAGTACGTC. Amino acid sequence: CASSLMRTGLAGRYEQYV.

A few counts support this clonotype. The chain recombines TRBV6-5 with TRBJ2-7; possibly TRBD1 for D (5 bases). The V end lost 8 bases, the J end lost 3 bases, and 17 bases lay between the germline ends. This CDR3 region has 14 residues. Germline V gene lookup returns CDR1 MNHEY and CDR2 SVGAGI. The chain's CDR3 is CASLTDSLRYEQYV. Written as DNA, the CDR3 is TGTGCCAGCCTTACCGACAGTTTACGCTACGAGCAGTACGTC.

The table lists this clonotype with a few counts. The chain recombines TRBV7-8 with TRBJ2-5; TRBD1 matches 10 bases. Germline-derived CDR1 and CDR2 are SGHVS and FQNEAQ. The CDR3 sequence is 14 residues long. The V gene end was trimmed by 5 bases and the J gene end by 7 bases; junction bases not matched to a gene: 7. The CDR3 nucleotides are TGTGCCAGCAGCACGGACAGGGGGGAGGGGACCCAGTACTTC. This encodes CASSTDRGEGTQYF.

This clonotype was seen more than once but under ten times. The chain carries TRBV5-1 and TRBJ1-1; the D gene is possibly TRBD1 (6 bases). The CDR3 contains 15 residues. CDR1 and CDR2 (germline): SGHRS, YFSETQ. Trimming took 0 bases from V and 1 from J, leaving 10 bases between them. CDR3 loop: CASSLAGRGNTEAFF. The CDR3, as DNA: TGCGCCAGCAGCTTGGCGGGCAGGGGGAACACTGAAGCTTTCTTT.

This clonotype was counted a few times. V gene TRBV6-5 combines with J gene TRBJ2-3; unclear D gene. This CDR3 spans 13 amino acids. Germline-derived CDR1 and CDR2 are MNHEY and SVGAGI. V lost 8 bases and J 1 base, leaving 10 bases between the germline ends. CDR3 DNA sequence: TGTGCCAGCGGTTCGAAGGGCACAGATACGCAGTATTTT. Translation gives CASGSKGTDTQYF.

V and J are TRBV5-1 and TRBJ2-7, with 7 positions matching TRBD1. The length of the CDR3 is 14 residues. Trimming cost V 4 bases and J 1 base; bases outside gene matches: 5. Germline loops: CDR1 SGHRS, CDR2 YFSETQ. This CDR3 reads CASSRRDSSYEQYV. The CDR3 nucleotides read TGCGCCAGCAGCCGCAGGGACAGTTCCTACGAGCAGTACGTC.

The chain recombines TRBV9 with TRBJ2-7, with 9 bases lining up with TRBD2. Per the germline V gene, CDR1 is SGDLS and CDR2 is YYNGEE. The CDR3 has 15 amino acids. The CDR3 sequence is CASSVVSGRTYVQYV. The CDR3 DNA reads TGTGCCAGCAGCGTAGTTAGCGGGAGAACCTACGTGCAGTACGTC.